These 24 T cell receptor beta chains originate from one sample sequenced in a study of circulating and synovial CD4+ cells in juvenile arthritis. Repertoires were generated with immunoSEQ multiplex PCR, while TCRdb's copy carries only in-frame clones and drops some. This table has about 14,000 clones, approximately 80% appearing once. Material for sequencing was CD4+ T cells from synovial fluid. The receptors originated from a human patient with juvenile idiopathic arthritis. Some clones in this sample may be carry-over from other donors' samples.

This chain joins TRBV2 and TRBJ2-5; 7 bases agree with TRBD1. J lost 9 bases, V lost 8 bases, and 12 bases had no gene match. CDR1 is SNHLY, CDR2 FYNNEI, per germline. CDR3 size: 13 residues. DNA for the CDR3: TGTGCCAGCGAAAGGGACAGTGACGTTCCCCAGTACTTC. Translated: CASERDSDVPQYF.

This clone was detected only a few times. The gene calls are TRBV7-2 and TRBJ2-1, with TRBD2 as a possible D gene (6 bases). Germline V gene sequence: CDR1 SGHTA, CDR2 FQGNSA. The CDR3 has 15 amino acids. The germline V and J ends were trimmed by 5 bases and 2 bases, with 13 bases remaining between them. The CDR3 nucleotides read TGTGCCAGCAGCCCCGGGACTTCTACCTACAATGAGCAGTTCTTC. Protein product: CASSPGTSTYNEQFF.

This clone is deemed medium-sized. Distinct nucleotide sequences in the sample also encode this CDR3. CDR3 nucleotide sequence: TGTGCCAGTAGTCCGACTAGCGGGAGGGCCTACGAGCAGTACTTC. Its translation is CASSPTSGRAYEQYF. V is TRBV19 and J is TRBJ2-7; 14 bases match TRBD2. The CDR3 sequence is 15 residues long. The germline gives CDR1 LNHDA, CDR2 SQIVND (reference sequence). V dropped 5 bases and J dropped 2; count of bases not matched to a gene: 2.

The chain couples TRBV27 to TRBJ1-1; D is undetermined. Germline CDR1 MNHEY, CDR2 SMNVEV (reference sequence). The CDR3 is 13 amino acids. Trimming left V 6 bases short and J 5 bases short, with 13 bases between. The CDR3 DNA follows: TGTGCCAGCAGCTCCCTAGTGGGTACTGAAGCTTTCTTT. Translated: CASSSLVGTEAFF.

The chain carries TRBV6-5 and TRBJ2-7; D is possibly TRBD1 (6 bases). CDR3 length: 14 residues. Germline V gives CDR1 MNHEY, CDR2 SVGAGI. The germline V and J ends were trimmed by 2 bases and 0 bases, with 8 bases remaining between them. The CDR3 spells CASSYKDSSYEQYF. CDR3 coding DNA: TGTGCCAGCAGTTACAAGGACAGCTCCTACGAGCAGTACTTC.

The chain carries TRBV7-2 and TRBJ1-5; the D is unclear. Trimming removed 3 bases from V and 3 bases from J, with 12 bases in between. Germline V gene data show CDR1 as SGHTA and CDR2 as FQGNSA. The CDR3 runs to 15 residues. The DNA for the CDR3 is TGTGCCAGCAGCTTGGGCCTAAATCCCAATCAGCCCCAGCATTTT. The encoded protein is CASSLGLNPNQPQHF.

Concerning this clone: A junction end diverges from the germline sequence, so it may reflect a read error. The chain uses TRBV10-3 and TRBJ2-7; TRBD1 matches at 8 bases. Germline V gene lookup returns CDR1 ENHRY and CDR2 SYGVKD. The CDR3 is 13 amino acids. In DNA form, the CDR3 reads TGTGCCAGCAGTTACGGACAGGGACCCGAGCAGTACTTC. This gives the protein CASSYGQGPEQYF.

This clone was counted only a few times. V and J are TRBV6-6 and TRBJ1-5, with TRBD1 identical over 10 bases. Trimming cost V 0 bases and J 5 bases; bases outside gene matches: 4. The germline V gene has CDR1 MNHNY and CDR2 SVGAGI (reference sequence). CDR3 length: 16 residues. CDR3 nucleotide sequence: TGTGCCAGCAGTTACTCGTCGGGACAGGGGTATCAGCCCCAGCATTTT. As protein: CASSYSSGQGYQPQHF.

This clone was seen a single time. The CDR3 DNA is TGTGCCAGCAGCCCAACAGGGGAGCTGTATAATTCACCCCTCCACTTT. It translates to CASSPTGELYNSPLHF. V usage is TRBV5-5 and J usage is TRBJ1-6; TRBD1 aligns across 7 bases. CDR3 length equals 16 residues. With 4 bases clipped from V and 4 bases from J, the junction kept 8 bases outside the gene matches. In germline, CDR1 is SGHKS, CDR2 YYEKEE (reference sequence).

The chain combines TRBV6-1 with TRBJ2-5; 11 bases agree with TRBD1. CDR1 is MNHNS, CDR2 SASEGT, per germline. The length of the CDR3 is 15 residues. J lost 4 bases, V lost 1 base, and 2 bases had no gene match. The chain's CDR3 is CASSEGTGGAETQYF. Here the CDR3 DNA reads TGTGCCAGCAGTGAAGGGACAGGGGGCGCAGAGACCCAGTACTTC.

The genes are TRBV10-3 and TRBJ2-7, with 10 bases lining up with TRBD1. Germline values: CDR1 ENHRY, CDR2 SYGVKD. V was pared by 11 bases and J by 5 bases, with 6 bases of the junction left unmatched. The CDR3 runs 12 residues. The CDR3 sequence is CASGQGWDEQYF. Written as DNA, the CDR3 is TGTGCCTCGGGACAGGGGTGGGACGAGCAGTACTTC.

The chain links TRBV6-5 to TRBJ1-2, with 9 nucleotides matching TRBD1. The germline V gene encodes CDR1 MNHEY and CDR2 SVGAGI. Losses at the gene ends were 5 bases for V and 8 bases for J; bases not matched to a gene: 6. This CDR3 has 13 amino acids. CDR3 residues: CASSPGTGNGYTF. As DNA, the CDR3 is TGTGCCAGCAGTCCCGGGACAGGGAACGGCTACACCTTC.

V is TRBV7-9 and J is TRBJ2-7, with D perhaps matching TRBD1 (6 bases). CDR1 is SEHNR, CDR2 FQNEAQ, per germline (reference sequence). CDR3 size: 13 residues. The V gene lost 6 bases and the J gene lost 6 bases, with 15 bases spanning the gap. CDR3 sequence reads: CASSSLTGFEQYF. The DNA for the CDR3 is TGTGCCAGCAGTTCTCTTACAGGGTTCGAGCAGTACTTC.

The chain links TRBV6-6 to TRBJ1-6; D call uncertain. Trimming left V 7 bases short and J 3 bases short, with 13 bases between. The CDR3 extends over 15 amino acids. Per germline, CDR1 MNHNY and CDR2 SVGAGI (reference sequence). As DNA, the CDR3 is TGTGCCAGCACCCCGAGGTGGCACTATAATTCACCCCTCCACTTT. Translated, it gives CASTPRWHYNSPLHF.

The chain joins TRBV5-6 to TRBJ2-3, with 7 bases identical to TRBD1. After removal of 4 bases from V and 5 bases from J, the junction contained 19 bases not matched to a gene. The CDR3 runs to 18 residues. The germline gives CDR1 SGHDT, CDR2 YYEEEE. The CDR3 sequence is CASSGARTGDFGGDTQYF. In DNA form, the CDR3 reads TGTGCCAGCAGCGGTGCCCGGACAGGAGACTTCGGTGGAGATACGCAGTATTTT.

There are a few counts of this clone. This sequence joins TRBV19 and TRBJ2-1; possible D gene TRBD2, 6 bases. The length of the CDR3 is 12 residues. CDR1 LNHDA and CDR2 SQIVND come from the germline V gene (reference sequence). Trimming shortened V by 1 base and J by 9 bases, and 7 bases separated the two germline ends. CDR3 nucleotide sequence: TGTGCCAGTAGTATAGGGGGGGTTGAGCAGTTCTTC. It encodes CASSIGGVEQFF.

The V gene is TRBV30, the J gene TRBJ1-1; TRBD1 agrees at 7 bases. V shed 4 bases, J shed 1 base, and the junction held 12 bases outside the gene matches. Per germline, CDR1 GTSNPN and CDR2 SVGIG (reference sequence). The CDR3 contains 16 residues. The CDR3 DNA sequence: TGTGCCTGGAAAGCAGGGGGTAGTTTTGAGAACACTGAAGCTTTCTTT. As protein: CAWKAGGSFENTEAFF.

The chain joins TRBV30 to TRBJ1-5, with D possibly matching TRBD1 (6 bases). This CDR3 is built from 13 residues. Trimming shortened V by 4 bases and J by 0 bases, and 7 bases separated the two germline ends. CDR1 GTSNPN and CDR2 SVGIG come from the germline V gene (reference sequence). CDR3 sequence reads: CAWTGDSNQPQHF. The CDR3 DNA is TGTGCCTGGACAGGGGATAGCAATCAGCCCCAGCATTTT.

This clone was found once. The chain is built from TRBV9 and TRBJ2-7; D is uncertain. CDR3 length: 15 residues. Germline V gives CDR1 SGDLS, CDR2 YYNGEE. V lost 2 bases to trimming and J lost 7 bases, with 19 bases between them. Here the CDR3 DNA reads TGTGCCAGCAGCGTCCTGGAGAGCAGCTCAGCGGAGCAGTACTTC. Its translation: CASSVLESSSAEQYF.

This chain links TRBV29-1 with TRBJ2-2; no definite D call. V was shortened by 6 bases and J by 0 bases, with 5 bases between the two germline ends. The CDR3 consists of 12 residues. The germline gives CDR1 SQVTM, CDR2 ANQGSEA. The CDR3 loop reads CSVDTNTGELFF. CDR3 in DNA: TGCAGCGTAGACACGAACACCGGGGAGCTGTTTTTT.

The rearrangement links TRBV2 to TRBJ2-7, with D perhaps matching TRBD2 (6 bases). Germline CDR1 is SNHLY and CDR2 is FYNNEI. Trimming took off 4 bases at V and 1 base at J, with 11 bases between the two ends. The CDR3 is 14 amino acids. The DNA of the CDR3 is TGTGCCAGCAGTGCGGGTAGCGGTTCCTACGAGCAGTACTTC. It yields the protein CASSAGSGSYEQYF.

The chain carries TRBV7-2 and TRBJ2-7; D ambiguous. The length of the CDR3 is 13 residues. The germline V gene encodes CDR1 SGHTA and CDR2 FQGNSA. V dropped 4 bases and J dropped 6 bases, with 13 bases sitting between them. The chain's CDR3 is CASSSYLAVEQYF. Here the CDR3 DNA reads TGTGCCAGCAGCTCCTATTTGGCGGTCGAGCAGTACTTC.

The chain employs TRBV19 and TRBJ1-3; 8 nucleotides align to TRBD1. The V and J ends lost 8 bases and 3 bases, in that order; junction bases with no gene match: 15. The CDR3 is 17 residues long. Germline-derived CDR1 and CDR2 are LNHDA and SQIVND (reference sequence). This CDR3 reads CASYQTFGQGYGNTIYF. The CDR3 DNA is TGTGCCAGTTACCAAACCTTTGGACAGGGCTATGGAAACACCATATATTTT.

The chain joins TRBV28 to TRBJ1-5; TRBD1 matches 7 bases. Germline V gene data show CDR1 as MDHEN and CDR2 as SYDVKM. This CDR3 contains 15 residues. Losses at the gene ends were 5 bases for V and 7 bases for J; bases not matched to a gene: 11. The CDR3 sequence: CASSPVPGGEQPQHF. Written as DNA, the CDR3 is TGTGCCAGCAGTCCGGTCCCAGGGGGAGAGCAGCCCCAGCATTTT.